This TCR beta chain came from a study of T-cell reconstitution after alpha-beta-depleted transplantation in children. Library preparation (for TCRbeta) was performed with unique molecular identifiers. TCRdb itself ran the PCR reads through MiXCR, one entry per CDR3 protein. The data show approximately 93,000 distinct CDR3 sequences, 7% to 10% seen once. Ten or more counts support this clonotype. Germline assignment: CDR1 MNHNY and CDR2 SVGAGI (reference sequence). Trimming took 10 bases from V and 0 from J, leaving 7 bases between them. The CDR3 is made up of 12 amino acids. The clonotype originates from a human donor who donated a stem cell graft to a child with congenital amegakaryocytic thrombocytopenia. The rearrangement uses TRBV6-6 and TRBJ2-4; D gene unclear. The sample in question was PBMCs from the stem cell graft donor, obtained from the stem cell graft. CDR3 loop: CATTLAKNIQYF. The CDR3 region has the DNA TGTGCCACCACGCTAGCCAAAAACATTCAGTACTTC.